This TCR beta chain was captured by sequencing in a study of T cell repertoires in cytomegalovirus infection (dated by TCRdb to the late 2010s). Turning to the overall study: The HLA type of each donor mattered for the analysis, because public TCR beta signatures pointed to carriage of CMV infection along with the matching HLA type. The paper as a whole reports these results and caveats: Carriers of CMV infection plus the relevant HLA type were discriminated by the cumulative frequency of public TCR beta family members in the study cohort and in an independent roughly 370-donor cohort. The ex vivo response was dominated by HLA-C-restricted CMV-specific TCR beta clonotypes, which also provided the single most frequent clonotype in two of eight donors.

The reads were generated on an Illumina HiSeq 1500. TCRdb reprocessing: public reads trimmed at Q25 with fastp, clones called with MiXCR, in-frame beta chains kept. Under each unique CDR3 protein, matching rows form one entry showing the most common genes and DNA. Across this sample there are some 150,000 distinct CDR3 sequences, with 20% to 25% seen only once. 9.5% to 13% of the sample is held by the ten biggest clonotypes. The CDR3 holds 12 amino acids from the cysteine to the phenylalanine. The sequence is cut down to CDR3 DNA, 36 bases in frame from base 1. The germline V gene gives CDR1 as MDHEN and CDR2 as SYDVKM. V gives up 6 bases and J gives up 6 bases, and the segment between their germline ends measures 12 bases. This clonotype was detected a few times. The clone's antigen remains unknown. Nothing much larger sits one base from this clone, and base qualities are not available.

The source of this sequence is a human donor in good health (CMV status not recorded). Some clones in this sample may be carry-over from other donors' samples. The chain is encoded by TRBV28 joined to TRBJ2-7; TRBD1 could be the D gene, as 6 bases match. The sample taken for sequencing was PBMCs. The nucleotide sequence reads as follows: TGTGCCAGCAGGTGGCAGGGGCCCGAGCAGTACTTC. Its translation reads: CASRWQGPEQYF. The variable domain in full, with residues beyond the CDR3 obtained from the reference TRBV28 and TRBJ2-7 genes, is DVKVTQSSRYLVKRTGEKVFLECVQDMDHENMFWYRQDPGLGLRLIYFSYDVKMKEKGDIPEGYSVSREKKERFSLILESASTNQTSMYLCASRWQGPEQYFGPGTRLTVT.